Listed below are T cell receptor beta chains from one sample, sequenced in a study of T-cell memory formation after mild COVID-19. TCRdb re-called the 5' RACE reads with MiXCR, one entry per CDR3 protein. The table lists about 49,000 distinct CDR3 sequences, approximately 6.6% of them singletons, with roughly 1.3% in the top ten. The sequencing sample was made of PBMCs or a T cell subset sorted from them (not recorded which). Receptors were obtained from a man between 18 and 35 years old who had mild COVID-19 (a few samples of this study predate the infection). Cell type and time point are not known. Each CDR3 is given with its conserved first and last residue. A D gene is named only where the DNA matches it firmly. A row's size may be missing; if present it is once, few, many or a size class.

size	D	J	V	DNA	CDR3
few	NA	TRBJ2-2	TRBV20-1	TGCAGTGCTCGGAGCGGGTTCAACACCGGGGAGCTGTTTTTT	CSARSGFNTGELFF
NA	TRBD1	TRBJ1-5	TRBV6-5	TGTGCCAGCAGTACCCAACAGGGGTATCAGCCCCAGCATTTT	CASSTQQGYQPQHF
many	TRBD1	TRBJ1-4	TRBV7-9	TGTGCCAGCAGCTATGGGACAGTCGAAAAACTGTTTTTT	CASSYGTVEKLFF
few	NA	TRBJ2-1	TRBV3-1	TGTGCCAGCAGCGAGGGCAGGGCATTTTTCTACAATGAGCAGTTCTTC	CASSEGRAFFYNEQFF
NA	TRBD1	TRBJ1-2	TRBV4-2	TGTGCCAGCAGCCCCACCTTGGGACAGGGGGCAGATGGCTACACCTTC	CASSPTLGQGADGYTF
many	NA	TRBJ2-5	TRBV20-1	TGCAGTGCTAGTGAGCTGGCAGAGAAAGAGACCCAGTACTTC	CSASELAEKETQYF
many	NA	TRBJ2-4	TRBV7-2	TGTGCCAGCAGCATTGGAGGCATTCAGTACTTC	CASSIGGIQYF
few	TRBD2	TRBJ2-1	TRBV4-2	TGTGCCAGCAGCCAAAACTTACCTAGCGGGGGATACAATGAGCAGTTCTTC	CASSQNLPSGGYNEQFF
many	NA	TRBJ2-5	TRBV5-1	TGCGCCAGCAGCTTGGGCTCTCTTGTCGGACAAGAGACCCAGTACTTC	CASSLGSLVGQETQYF
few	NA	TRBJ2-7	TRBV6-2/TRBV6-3	TGTGCCAGCAGTCGCCGGGGGGCCAGCTTCGAGCAGTACTTC	CASSRRGASFEQYF
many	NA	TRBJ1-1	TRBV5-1	TGCGCCAGCAGCCGGGAAGGGAGCACTGAAGCTTTCTTT	CASSREGSTEAFF
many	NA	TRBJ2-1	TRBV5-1	TGCGCCAGCAGCAGAATAGGTGAGCAGTTCTTC	CASSRIGEQFF
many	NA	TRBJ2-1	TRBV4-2	TGTGCCAGCAGCCAAGATTCCCCGGGAGCCTACAATGAGCAGTTCTTC	CASSQDSPGAYNEQFF
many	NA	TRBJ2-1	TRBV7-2	TGTGCCAGCAGCACTCAGGGGAATGAGCAGTTCTTC	CASSTQGNEQFF
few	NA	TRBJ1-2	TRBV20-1	TGCAGTGCTAGGGAGCCCCTTAACTATGGCTACACCTTC	CSAREPLNYGYTF
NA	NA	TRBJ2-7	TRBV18	TGTGCCAGCTCACCCGACCCGCTTGAGCAGTACTTC	CASSPDPLEQYF
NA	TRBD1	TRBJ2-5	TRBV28	TGTGCCAGCAGTCCCGGACAGGGATCGGGAGAGACCCAGTACTTC	CASSPGQGSGETQYF
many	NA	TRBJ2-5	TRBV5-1	TGCGCCAGCAGGTTAGGGGCCCAGGGATCCGGTGAGACCCAGTACTTC	CASRLGAQGSGETQYF
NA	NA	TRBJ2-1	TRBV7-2	TGTGCCAGCAGCCGGACCGGCATTGAGCAGTTCTTC	CASSRTGIEQFF
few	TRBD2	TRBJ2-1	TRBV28	TGTGCCAGCAGTTCTGGCGGGAGGGGCCTACGGGGTGAGCAGTTCTTC	CASSSGGRGLRGEQFF
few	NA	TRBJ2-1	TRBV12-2	TGTGCAAGTCGCTTCCCAGGGGCGCGGCACAATGAGCAGTTCTTC	CASRFPGARHNEQFF
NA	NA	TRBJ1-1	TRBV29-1	TGCAGCGTTGAACGGGGGCGGAACACTGAAGCTTTCTTT	CSVERGRNTEAFF
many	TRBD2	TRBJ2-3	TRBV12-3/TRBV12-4	TGTGCCAGCAGCCCGGGACTAGCCGTAGATACGCAGTATTTT	CASSPGLAVDTQYF
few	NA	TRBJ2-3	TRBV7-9	TGTGCCAGCAGCTTGGGCTCGGGCATCACAGATACGCAGTATTTT	CASSLGSGITDTQYF
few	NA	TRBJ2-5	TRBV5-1	TGCGCCAGCAGCTTGGTAGGGTATGAGACCCAGTACTTC	CASSLVGYETQYF
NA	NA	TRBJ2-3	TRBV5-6	TGTGCCAGCAGCTTGGGACCGCGGCCGACAGATACGCAGTATTTT	CASSLGPRPTDTQYF
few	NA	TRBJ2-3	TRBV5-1	TGCGCCAGCAGCTTGGAGAACAGGCGGGCAGATACGCAGTATTTT	CASSLENRRADTQYF
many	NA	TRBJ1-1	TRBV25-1	TGTGCCAGCAGTGAATCAGGGTCAGGGGACTCAACGGGAGCTTTCTTT	CASSESGSGDSTGAFF
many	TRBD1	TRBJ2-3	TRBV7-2	TGTGCCAGCAGCCTCGGGGACAGCGTGATTACAGATACGCAGTATTTT	CASSLGDSVITDTQYF
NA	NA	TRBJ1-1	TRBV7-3	TGTGCCAGCAGCTTCCTCAGGTACACTGAAGCTTTCTTT	CASSFLRYTEAFF
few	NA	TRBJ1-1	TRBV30	TGTGCCTGGAGTGTAACCGGGTCTCTAGCTTTCTTT	CAWSVTGSLAFF
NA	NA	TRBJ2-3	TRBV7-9	TGTGCCAGCAGCCAAAGGCGAAGCACAGATACGCAGTATTTT	CASSQRRSTDTQYF
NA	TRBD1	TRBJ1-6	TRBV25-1	TGTGCCAGCAGTGAATCCCCGGGACAGGGTGGATCCTATAATTCACCCCTCCACTTT	CASSESPGQGGSYNSPLHF
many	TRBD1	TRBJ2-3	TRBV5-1	TGCGCCAGCAGCGAGCAGGGGGCAGATACGCAGTATTTT	CASSEQGADTQYF
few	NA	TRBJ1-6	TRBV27	TGTGCCAGCAGTTCGCCTGGAGGGAAGGTTTCACCCCTCCACTTT	CASSSPGGKVSPLHF
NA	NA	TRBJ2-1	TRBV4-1	TGCGCCAGCAGCTCCGACCCCGTCTCCTACAATGAGCAGTTCTTC	CASSSDPVSYNEQFF
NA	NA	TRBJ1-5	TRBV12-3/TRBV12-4	TGTGCCAGCAGTTTAGGGGATCAGCCCCAGCATTTT	CASSLGDQPQHF
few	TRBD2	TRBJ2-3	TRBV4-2	TGTGCCAGCAGCCAAGAGCCCCAGAGTACTAGCGGTTACACAGATACGCAGTATTTT	CASSQEPQSTSGYTDTQYF
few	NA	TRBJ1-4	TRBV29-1	TGCAGCGTTCTCCAGGCAGGCGAAAAACTGTTTTTT	CSVLQAGEKLFF
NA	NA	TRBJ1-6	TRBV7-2	TGTGCCAGCAGACACTACGGTTCACCCCTCCACTTT	CASRHYGSPLHF
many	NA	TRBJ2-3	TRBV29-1	TGCAGCGTTGACAGTCGGAGGTCTGCCACAGATACGCAGTATTTT	CSVDSRRSATDTQYF
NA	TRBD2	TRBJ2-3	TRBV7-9	TGTGCCAGCAGCTTAGCGCGGAGCGGGGGGGTTGATACGCAGTATTTT	CASSLARSGGVDTQYF
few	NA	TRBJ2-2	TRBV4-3	TGCGCCAGCAGCCAAGTTCCGACCGGGGAGCTGTTTTTT	CASSQVPTGELFF
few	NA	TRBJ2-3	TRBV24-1	TGTGCCACCAGTGAAGCTAGCACAGATACGCAGTATTTT	CATSEASTDTQYF
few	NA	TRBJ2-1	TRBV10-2	TGCGCCAGCAGTGAGGCCAACCATGAGCAGTTCTTC	CASSEANHEQFF
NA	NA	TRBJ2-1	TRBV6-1	TGTGCCAGCATTCGGGCGAGGAATGAGCAGTTCTTC	CASIRARNEQFF
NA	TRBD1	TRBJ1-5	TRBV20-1	TGCAGTGCTAGAGATCCCCGGACAGGGACTGGCAATCAGCCCCAGCATTTT	CSARDPRTGTGNQPQHF
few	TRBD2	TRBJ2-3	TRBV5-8	TGTGCCAGCAGCCCCCGTCCGGGACTAGCTCTTCTGAAAGAAGATACGCAGTATTTT	CASSPRPGLALLKEDTQYF
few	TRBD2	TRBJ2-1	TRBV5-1	TGCGCCAGCAGCTTGTATAGCGGGGAAGGGGGAAATGAGCAGTTCTTC	CASSLYSGEGGNEQFF
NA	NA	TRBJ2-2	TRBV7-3	TGTGCCAGCAGCTCACTAAACACCGGGGAGCTGTTTTTT	CASSSLNTGELFF